These T cell receptor beta chains were read from a single sample in a study of blood T cell repertoires in COVID-19. The table came from immunoSEQ multiplex PCR; TCRdb's copy has only in-frame clones and leaves some out. Here the sample spans approximately 330,000 clones, around 90% being singletons. Source material: peripheral blood. The receptors stem from a middle-aged woman with COVID-19, enrolled during active disease. The CDR3 runs from the conserved cysteine through the conserved F or W. A D gene is named only where the DNA matches it firmly.

D	J	V	DNA	CDR3
NA	TRBJ2-1	TRBV19	TGTGCCAGTAGTATAGTCCACAGTTACAATGAGCAGTTCTTC	CASSIVHSYNEQFF
NA	TRBJ1-5	TRBV2	TGTGCCAGCAGTGGAACGGGGTCTCAGCCCCAGCATTTT	CASSGTGSQPQHF
TRBD1	TRBJ1-2	TRBV19	TGTGCCAGTCTCCCCGGGACAGGGCTTCTTTATTATGGCTACACCTTC	CASLPGTGLLYYGYTF
TRBD1	TRBJ1-1	TRBV2	TGTGCCAGCAGTGAACCGGGACAGGAGCCGAACACTGAAGCTTTCTTT	CASSEPGQEPNTEAFF
NA	TRBJ2-7	TRBV9	TGTGCCAGCAGCGTAGCCGGTAGTCTTACCTACGAGCAGTACTTC	CASSVAGSLTYEQYF
TRBD2	TRBJ2-5	TRBV7-3	TGTGCCAGCAGCCTGACTAGCGGGGGGCCAGGACAAGAGACCCAGTACTTC	CASSLTSGGPGQETQYF
NA	TRBJ2-7	TRBV5-1	TGCGCCAGCAGCAGAGACTCCGGGAGCTCCTACGAGCAGTACTTC	CASSRDSGSSYEQYF
TRBD1	TRBJ2-7	TRBV7-2	TGTGCCAGCAGAAGCACCGGGACAGGATCCTACGAGCAGTACTTC	CASRSTGTGSYEQYF
NA	TRBJ2-5	TRBV29-1	TGCAGCGTTGTATCCCTCCCGGAGACCCAGTACTTC	CSVVSLPETQYF
NA	TRBJ1-6	TRBV15	TGTGCCACCAGCAGAGGATCGAACAGAAATAATTCACCCCTCCACTTT	CATSRGSNRNNSPLHF
NA	TRBJ2-7	TRBV7-2	TGTGCCAGCAGCTTAGGGGACAACTCCTACGAGCAGTACTTC	CASSLGDNSYEQYF